The clone carrying this T cell receptor (beta chain) appeared many times. Described time point: before trial treatment. The sample is drawn from a study of low-dose radiotherapy and immunotherapy resistance in tumors. This CDR3 has 15 residues. CDR1 and CDR2 from the germline V gene are MDHEN and SYDVKM. Trimming at V came to 4 bases and at J to 7 bases, leaving 9 bases not matched to a gene. Alpha and beta chains were covered, as first-strand cDNA relied on TRAV- and TRBV-specific primers. TCRs were put through 20 PCR cycles of amplification with Phusion. A constant-region primer and the V-primer adapter served as the primer pair. From the reads, TCRdb called clonotypes with MiXCR, one entry per CDR3 protein. The data contain 40,000 or so distinct CDR3 sequences, around a third of them singletons.

This receptor was identified in a male donor with gallbladder cancer. V gene TRBV28 combines with J gene TRBJ2-1; 8 bases align to TRBD2. The input for sequencing was PBMCs, taken before treatment. The CDR3 spells CASSSPGLVVNEQFF. DNA for the CDR3: TGTGCCAGCAGTTCCCCGGGACTAGTTGTTAATGAGCAGTTCTTC.